The TCR beta chain under discussion was sequenced for a study of shared clonotypes between healthy human individuals. General observations from the study: A reduction in generation probabilities was seen for non-shared clonotypes relative to those shared by all four donors.

Per the original methods: Junction-only immunoSEQ data arrived without quality scores, meaning filtering differed. The data were produced by immunoSEQ multiplex PCR, yet TCRdb's version contains in-frame clones alone and is incomplete. The V and J calls and the clone size are those of that table, but D and trimming were determined from the DNA. The table lists about 380,000 clones, roughly 96% of them singletons, with about 0.34% in the top ten. Turning to this clone: Its matching antigen is unknown.

The specimen sequenced was memory CD8+ T cells sorted from blood. Subset of the sample: CD45RO+ cells pooled with CCR7-negative TemRA cells. This TCR derives from a young man in good health.

CDR3 bases: TGCGCCAGCAGAAGACCCGGGACAAGTAATGAAAAACTGTTTTTT. It encodes CASRRPGTSNEKLFF. The chain combines TRBV5-1 with TRBJ1-4, with a tentative D call TRBD1 (6 bases). The CDR3 totals 15 residues. CDR1 SGHRS and CDR2 YFSETQ come from the germline V gene. V was clipped by 5 bases and J by 4 bases, with 15 bases between them.